This TCR beta chain was identified in a study of blood T cell repertoires in COVID-19. Overall study context: Samples taken during acute and convalescent COVID-19 were collected in the United States, Italy and Spain. T cells, B-cell-depleted T cells, or PBMCs provided the cDNA or gDNA that served as material.

Authors' processing steps: Using reference gene primer amplification, nucleated cell counts were estimated. Data came from immunoSEQ multiplex PCR; TCRdb stores just in-frame clones and leaves some out. V and J calls and clone size are as listed in that table; D and trimming were resolved from the DNA. The sample carries 140,000 or so clones, roughly 84% recorded once. J was trimmed by 0 bases and V by 4 bases; bases with no gene match: 8. The CDR3 loop spans 16 amino acids. Germline CDR1 and CDR2: ENHRY and SYGVKD. The V gene is TRBV10-3, the J gene TRBJ2-7; 8 bases map to TRBD1. Sequenced material: peripheral blood. This TCR derives from a man in his 60s with active or convalescent COVID-19. This chain's CDR3 is CAISASQGGNSYEQYV. The CDR3 DNA sequence: TGTGCCATCAGTGCATCACAGGGGGGTAACTCCTACGAGCAGTACGTC.